The next 14 T cell receptor beta chains were all read from a single sample in a study of shared clonotypes between healthy human individuals. TCRdb's copy holds only in-frame clones and misses some; the assay was immunoSEQ multiplex PCR. The sample contains over a million clones, approximately 72% of which appear only once. The specimen was memory CD4+ T cells sorted from blood. The sample's subset: CD45RA-negative fraction. The receptors shown here come from a man aged 18 to 29 in good health.

This clone was observed a few times. J is TRBJ1-6 and V is TRBV2, with D possibly TRBD1 on 5 matching bases. The V gene's germline CDR1 is SNHLY and CDR2 FYNNEI. This CDR3 has 15 residues. The ends were cut back, 7 bases at V and 3 bases at J, with 13 bases in the middle. The DNA of the CDR3 is TGTGCCAGCATCGCGACAGCCGTCTATAATTCACCCCTCCACTTT. Translation gives CASIATAVYNSPLHF.

The chain recombines TRBV6-6 with TRBJ2-1; TRBD2 matches at 8 bases. The J segment lost 5 bases and the V segment lost 2 bases, leaving 5 bases of the junction unmatched. The CDR3 runs to 15 residues. CDR1 and CDR2 from the germline V gene are MNHNY and SVGAGI (reference sequence). The CDR3 DNA reads as TGTGCCAGCAGTTACAACGGGAGGGCCAACAATGAGCAGTTCTTC. As protein: CASSYNGRANNEQFF.

The genes are TRBV4-1 and TRBJ1-1; D remains ambiguous. Germline loops: CDR1 MGHRA, CDR2 YSYEKL. The V gene lost 1 base and the J gene lost 5 bases, with 14 bases spanning the gap. The CDR3 contains 15 residues. The CDR3 region is CASSQGLTAKTEAFF. The CDR3 DNA sequence: TGCGCCAGCAGCCAAGGTCTTACGGCAAAGACTGAAGCTTTCTTT.

The V gene is TRBV19, the J gene TRBJ1-3; a possible D gene is TRBD1 (6 bases). CDR1 LNHDA and CDR2 SQIVND come from the germline V gene (reference sequence). V lost 4 bases and J 7 bases, leaving 26 bases between the germline ends. The CDR3 extends over 18 amino acids. The DNA of the CDR3 is TGTGCCAGTAGTAGGTTTGGACAGCTCGCCACTTTGCTCAACACCATATATTTT. This sequence encodes CASSRFGQLATLLNTIYF.

J is TRBJ2-1 and V is TRBV29-1; TRBD2 might be the D (5 bases). Germline V CDR1 and CDR2: SQVTM, ANQGSEA. The CDR3 contains 12 residues. The germline V and J ends were trimmed by 5 bases and 8 bases, with 13 bases remaining between them. The DNA for the CDR3 is TGCAGCGTTCAACCCTCGGGGTATGAGCAGTTCTTC. Encoded protein: CSVQPSGYEQFF.

In this sample, this clone turned up a few times. The rearrangement joins TRBV5-6 to TRBJ2-3; 7 bases fit TRBD1. Trimming took 3 bases from V and 5 from J; bases not matched to a gene: 3. Germline-derived CDR1 and CDR2 are SGHDT and YYEEEE. The CDR3 is made up of 13 amino acids. The CDR3, as DNA: TGTGCCAGCAGCTCAGACAGGGAAGATACGCAGTATTTT. Residues: CASSSDREDTQYF.

V gene TRBV27 combines with J gene TRBJ2-7; 7 bases map to TRBD2. V gave up 4 bases and J gave up 7 bases; unmatched junction bases: 10. The length of the CDR3 is 14 residues. Germline V gene lookup returns CDR1 MNHEY and CDR2 SMNVEV (reference sequence). Here the CDR3 DNA reads TGTGCCAGCAGTTGGGAGGGGATTTCGGGGGAGCAGTACTTC. As protein: CASSWEGISGEQYF.

The gene calls are TRBV6-5 and TRBJ1-1, with a tentative D call TRBD1 (5 bases). The CDR3 has 15 residues. The V gene's germline CDR1 is MNHEY and CDR2 SVGAGI. V dropped 2 bases and J dropped 0 bases, with 10 bases sitting between them. CDR3 bases: TGTGCCAGCAGTTACCACCCACAGGTGAACACTGAAGCTTTCTTT. This encodes CASSYHPQVNTEAFF.

The chain uses TRBV13 and TRBJ2-2; a possible D gene is TRBD2 (5 bases). The CDR3 covers 16 residues. CDR1 and CDR2 from the germline V gene are PRHDT and FYEKMQ (reference sequence). With 5 bases removed from V and 1 base from J, the gap between germline ends came to 14 bases. The chain's CDR3 is CASSRVIAGNTGELFF. CDR3 in DNA: TGTGCCAGCAGCCGAGTAATTGCGGGGAACACCGGGGAGCTGTTTTTT.

The gene calls are TRBV2 and TRBJ1-6; tentatively, D is TRBD1 (5 bases). CDR3 length equals 14 residues. Deletions cut 9 bases from V and 3 bases from J, with 12 bases between. The germline V gene encodes CDR1 SNHLY and CDR2 FYNNEI. The CDR3 reads CARRGTDYNSPLHF. CDR3 in DNA: TGTGCCAGGAGGGGAACCGACTATAATTCACCCCTCCACTTT. Based on the CDR3 plus reference TRBV2 and TRBJ1-6, the full variable domain is EPEVTQTPSHQVTQMGQEVILRCVPISNHLYFYWYRQILGQKVEFLVSFYNNEISEKSEIFDDQFSVERPDGSNFTLKIRSTKLEDSAMYFCARRGTDYNSPLHFGNGTRLTVT.

The chain couples TRBV30 to TRBJ1-2; the match to TRBD1 covers 11 bases. Germline CDR1 reads GTSNPN; CDR2 reads SVGIG (reference sequence). V was clipped by 2 bases and J by 8 bases; unmatched bases: 7. CDR3 size: 14 residues. The CDR3: CAWSTGQGAKGYTF. In DNA form, the CDR3 reads TGTGCCTGGAGTACCGGACAGGGGGCAAAGGGCTACACCTTC.

This chain uses TRBV19 with TRBJ2-7, with D possibly being TRBD1 (6 bases). This CDR3 spans 14 amino acids. Between the trimmed V and J ends, which lost 5 bases and 2 bases, there was a span of 13 bases. The germline V gene encodes CDR1 LNHDA and CDR2 SQIVND (reference sequence). The CDR3 sequence is CASSANRDPYEQYF. The CDR3 nucleotides are TGTGCCAGTAGTGCAAACAGGGATCCCTACGAGCAGTACTTC.

About this clone itself: The sample contains more than one DNA sequence encoding this CDR3. The genes are TRBV10-3 and TRBJ2-7; TRBD2 matches 11 bases. The J segment lost 0 bases and the V segment lost 7 bases, leaving 2 bases of the junction unmatched. The CDR3 totals 14 residues. Germline CDR1 reads ENHRY; CDR2 reads SYGVKD. The CDR3: CAIKGTSGSYEQYF. In DNA form, the CDR3 reads TGTGCCATCAAAGGGACTAGCGGCTCCTACGAGCAGTACTTC.

V and J are TRBV30 and TRBJ2-5; TRBD1 is a possible D gene (5 bases). Germline V gives CDR1 GTSNPN, CDR2 SVGIG (reference sequence). Trimming left V 5 bases short and J 4 bases short, with 23 bases between. The CDR3 has 16 amino acids. The CDR3 spells CAWARSKKGLGETQYF. The CDR3 bases are TGTGCCTGGGCCCGGTCGAAAAAGGGGCTCGGAGAGACCCAGTACTTC.